The clone carrying this T cell receptor beta chain was detected ten times or more. This specimen comes from a study of T cells in Graves' hyperthyroidism and ophthalmopathy. TCR beta CDR3 region amplification was performed from RNA transcripts. TCR CDR3 underwent first-round RT-PCR with the HTBI primer set. TCRdb reprocessed the multiplex PCR reads with MiXCR, giving one entry per CDR3 protein. The sample lists 600,000 or so distinct CDR3 sequences; 46% were seen once. Between the trimmed V and J ends, which lost 8 bases and 4 bases, there was a span of 17 bases. CDR1 and CDR2 (germline): SNHLY, FYNNEI. The CDR3 runs 14 residues. On the basis of clinical symptoms, serum thyroxine and TRAb, thyroid ultrasound and orbital computed tomography, diagnoses were made.

Source material: peripheral blood or thyroid tissue (not recorded which). The V call is TRBV2, the J call TRBJ2-5; tentative D call: TRBD1 (5 bases). The TCR was taken from a woman under 30 with Graves' hyperthyroidism. In nucleotides, the CDR3 is TGTGCCAGCGCAGTGGGGCTAGGCCTAGAGACCCAGTACTTC. Translated, it gives CASAVGLGLETQYF.